These 9 T cell receptor beta chains were all obtained from the same sample, sequenced in a study of long-term antiretroviral therapy in people with HIV. The libraries were made with immunoSEQ v3.0 at survey level. TCRdb keeps only in-frame clones here, not all; method: immunoSEQ multiplex PCR. This repertoire shows some 23,000 clones, around 80% found once; its top ten account for more than 8.5%. The sample consisted of unsorted PBMCs, taken 1.2 years after starting antiretroviral therapy. The receptor set was obtained from a woman between 35 and 50 years old with HIV.

J is TRBJ1-3 and V is TRBV9, with no clear D. V gave up 0 bases and J gave up 0 bases, with 10 bases separating them. Germline loops: CDR1 SGDLS, CDR2 YYNGEE. There are 16 residues in the CDR3. The CDR3 region is CASSVEAGTSGNTIYF. CDR3 nucleotides: TGTGCCAGCAGCGTAGAGGCAGGAACCTCTGGAAACACCATATATTTT.

The V call is TRBV6-5, the J call TRBJ1-5; D possibly corresponds to TRBD1 (5 bases). Trimming removed 8 bases from V and 2 bases from J, with 13 bases in between. CDR1 is MNHEY, CDR2 SVGAGI, per germline. The CDR3 length is 14 residues. CDR3 residues: CASAWGAGNQPQHF. CDR3 in DNA: TGTGCCAGCGCCTGGGGCGCCGGCAATCAGCCCCAGCATTTT.

The rearrangement links TRBV7-9 to TRBJ1-2, with no clear D. Trimming took off 7 bases at V and 3 bases at J, with 12 bases between the two ends. The CDR3 sequence is 13 residues long. From germline, CDR1 is SEHNR and CDR2 FQNEAQ (reference sequence). The CDR3 sequence: CASISDADYGYTF. The CDR3 DNA reads TGTGCCAGCATATCGGACGCAGACTATGGCTACACCTTC.

This sequence joins TRBV4-1 and TRBJ2-1, with 12 bases lining up with TRBD2. Unmatched junction bases numbered 8, after V lost 4 bases and J lost 7 bases. Germline loops: CDR1 MGHRA, CDR2 YSYEKL. The length of the CDR3 is 16 residues. In DNA, the CDR3 is TGCGCCAGCAGCCGAGATACTAGCGGGAGGCGTAATGAGCAGTTCTTC. It is translated as CASSRDTSGRRNEQFF.

This chain uses TRBV30 with TRBJ1-1; a possible D gene is TRBD1 (5 bases). V was pared by 3 bases and J by 4 bases, with 9 bases between. Germline V lookup: CDR1 GTSNPN, CDR2 SVGIG (reference sequence). The CDR3 spans 12 residues. CDR3 sequence (DNA): TGTGCCTGGAGCTCTGGGGGCACTGAAGCTTTCTTT. It is translated as CAWSSGGTEAFF. The variable domain in full, with the rest retrieved from reference TRBV30 and TRBJ1-1, is SQTIHQWPATLVQPVGSPLSLECTVEGTSNPNLYWYRQAAGRGLQLLFYSVGIGQISSEVPQNLSASRPQDRQFILSSKKLLLSDSGFYLCAWSSGGTEAFFGQGTRLTVV.

The CDR3 DNA follows: TGTGCCAGCAGCTTGGACAGACTGAACACTGAAGCTTTCTTT. It is translated as CASSLDRLNTEAFF. The genes are TRBV13 and TRBJ1-1; D may be TRBD1 (6 bases). Germline CDR1 is PRHDT and CDR2 is FYEKMQ (reference sequence). The CDR3 has 14 residues. The V end was cut by 3 bases, the J end by 0 bases, with 8 bases between.

This clone was observed once. The rearrangement links TRBV7-9 to TRBJ2-5; the D call may be TRBD1 or TRBD2 (5 bases each). The CDR3 covers 16 residues. The V gene lost 2 bases and the J gene lost 5 bases, with 18 bases spanning the gap. Germline assignment: CDR1 SEHNR and CDR2 FQNEAQ (reference sequence). This chain's CDR3 is CASSLRGRRPSETQYF. DNA for the CDR3: TGTGCCAGCAGCTTAAGGGGACGGCGGCCCTCCGAGACCCAGTACTTC.

The chain has TRBV7-8 and TRBJ2-7; D is uncertain. Between the trimmed V and J ends, which lost 1 base and 2 bases, there was a span of 15 bases. Germline-derived CDR1 and CDR2 are SGHVS and FQNEAQ. The CDR3 is 16 residues long. CDR3 coding DNA: TGTGCCAGCAGCTTAGGATTCGGACGGCTGACCTACGAGCAGTACTTC. Translated: CASSLGFGRLTYEQYF.

V is TRBV4-2 and J is TRBJ2-7; TRBD2 aligns across 9 bases. The trim removed 0 bases at V and 5 bases at J, leaving 8 bases unmatched. This CDR3 is built from 16 residues. Per germline, CDR1 LGHNA and CDR2 YNFKEQ. In nucleotides, the CDR3 is TGTGCCAGCAGCCAAGATTCTGCGGGAGGGCCCGACGAGCAGTACTTC. This sequence encodes CASSQDSAGGPDEQYF.